What follows are 16 T cell receptor beta chains derived from one specimen sequenced in a study of blood T cell repertoires in COVID-19. TCRdb's copy holds only in-frame clones and misses some; the assay was immunoSEQ multiplex PCR. The sample has 95,000 to 150,000 clones, over 75% seen once. The sequenced sample was peripheral blood. Receptors were obtained from a man aged 60 to 75 with active or convalescent COVID-19.

The V and J genes are TRBV19 and TRBJ2-3, with TRBD1 matching 7 bases. Germline V gene lookup returns CDR1 LNHDA and CDR2 SQIVND (reference sequence). V trimming: 2 bases; J trimming: 4 bases; junction bases outside the gene matches: 6. This CDR3 is 15 amino acids long. The CDR3, as DNA: TGTGCCAGTAGTATAAGGACAGGTGGGGCAGATACGCAGTATTTT. This translates into CASSIRTGGADTQYF.

The chain employs TRBV18 and TRBJ2-1; 7 bases are a match to TRBD2. The germline gives CDR1 KGHSH, CDR2 LQKENI. CDR3 length equals 15 residues. The V and J ends lost 1 base and 5 bases, in that order; junction bases with no gene match: 5. In DNA form, the CDR3 reads TGTGCCAGCTCACCACGGCTAGCGGAGAACAATGAGCAGTTCTTC. This encodes CASSPRLAENNEQFF.

This sequence joins TRBV5-1 and TRBJ1-4; 9 nucleotides agree with TRBD1. Germline values: CDR1 SGHRS, CDR2 YFSETQ. Unmatched junction bases numbered 6, after V lost 4 bases and J lost 8 bases. This CDR3 comprises 14 residues. CDR3 amino acids: CASSLQGAAEKLFF. For the CDR3, the DNA is TGCGCCAGCAGCCTACAGGGGGCAGCGGAAAAACTGTTTTTT.

The chain employs TRBV2 and TRBJ2-1; 9 bases line up with TRBD1. V trimming: 3 bases; J trimming: 8 bases; junction bases outside the gene matches: 8. The CDR3 runs to 15 residues. Germline V lookup: CDR1 SNHLY, CDR2 FYNNEI. The CDR3 region has the DNA TGTGCCAGCAGTGACCAGGACAGGGGCGGGGATGAGCAGTTCTTC. Translation: CASSDQDRGGDEQFF.

This chain connects TRBV28 to TRBJ2-3; 7 nucleotides match TRBD1. Germline CDR1 reads MDHEN; CDR2 reads SYDVKM. The CDR3 contains 15 residues. Trimming at V came to 4 bases and at J to 5 bases, leaving 9 bases not matched to a gene. The CDR3 is CASSSRARGRDTQYF. CDR3 nucleotide sequence: TGTGCCAGCAGTTCGAGGGCCAGGGGGAGAGATACGCAGTATTTT.

This sequence joins TRBV20-1 and TRBJ2-7; D unresolved. The CDR3 is 11 amino acids. The V gene's germline CDR1 is DFQATT and CDR2 SNEGSKA (reference sequence). V was cut by 1 base and J by 6 bases, with 7 bases left in between. The CDR3 loop is CSARGSFEQYF. CDR3 bases: TGCAGTGCTAGAGGGAGTTTCGAGCAGTACTTC.

V usage is TRBV7-2 and J usage is TRBJ2-3; maybe TRBD2 (5 bases). Per the germline V gene, CDR1 is SGHTA and CDR2 is FQGNSA. This CDR3 contains 15 residues. Trimming stripped 0 bases from V and 8 bases from J, with 15 bases between. The chain's CDR3 is CASSLAQSSRGTQYF. CDR3 DNA sequence: TGTGCCAGCAGCTTAGCACAGTCTAGCCGGGGTACGCAGTATTTT.

V is TRBV7-2 and J is TRBJ1-1; D is unclear. This CDR3 contains 14 residues. V lost 1 base, J lost 3 bases, and 9 bases lay in between. Germline V lookup: CDR1 SGHTA, CDR2 FQGNSA. In nucleotides, the CDR3 is TGTGCCAGCAGCTTAGAGAGCGGGGACACTGAAGCTTTCTTT. It translates to CASSLESGDTEAFF.

The count of this clone is one. The chain uses TRBV7-9 and TRBJ2-7; TRBD2 aligns across 10 bases. CDR3 size: 15 residues. V was clipped by 5 bases and J by 2 bases; unmatched bases: 6. Germline V gene data show CDR1 as SEHNR and CDR2 as FQNEAQ (reference sequence). The CDR3: CASSPSGSGTYEQYF. CDR3 nucleotide sequence: TGTGCCAGCAGCCCTAGCGGGAGTGGGACCTACGAGCAGTACTTC.

This chain connects TRBV7-9 to TRBJ2-4; possible D gene TRBD1, 6 bases. Trimming took 7 bases from V and 7 from J, leaving 17 bases between them. The CDR3 runs 14 residues. Germline CDR1 is SEHNR and CDR2 is FQNEAQ (reference sequence). CDR3 in DNA: TGTGCCAGCACCCTAGGGGGTAGGGGGAACATTCAGTACTTC. Translating it yields CASTLGGRGNIQYF.

J is TRBJ2-6 and V is TRBV28; no firm D call. Trimming took 6 bases from V and 4 from J, leaving 13 bases between them. CDR1 MDHEN and CDR2 SYDVKM come from the germline V gene. There are 15 residues in the CDR3. The CDR3 DNA reads as TGTGCCAGCAGCCTCAACACCCTCGGGGCCAACGTCCTGACTTTC. Protein product: CASSLNTLGANVLTF.

The chain links TRBV7-2 to TRBJ1-4; D gene ambiguous. The CDR3 totals 14 residues. The V end lost 5 bases, the J end lost 0 bases, and 7 bases lay between the germline ends. CDR1 is SGHTA and CDR2 is FQGNSA in the germline V gene. This chain's CDR3 is CASSRVATNEKLFF. CDR3 coding DNA: TGTGCCAGCAGCCGGGTTGCAACTAATGAAAAACTGTTTTTT. Full variable domain (missing parts from reference TRBV7-2 and TRBJ1-4): GAGVSQSPSNKVTEKGKDVELRCDPISGHTALYWYRQSLGQGLEFLIYFQGNSAPDKSGLPSDRFSAERTGGSVSTLTIQRTQQEDSAVYLCASSRVATNEKLFFGSGTQLSVL.

This clone was seen at least ten times. The rearrangement links TRBV10-1 to TRBJ2-3, with 10 positions matching TRBD2. Unmatched junction bases numbered 8, after V lost 8 bases and J lost 0 bases. This CDR3 region has 16 residues. Germline V CDR1 and CDR2: WNHNN, SYGVQD (reference sequence). In DNA, the CDR3 is TGCGCCAGCGGACTAGCGGCTGAGGGGAGCACAGATACGCAGTATTTT. It yields the protein CASGLAAEGSTDTQYF.

The rearrangement links TRBV3-1 (or the pseudogene TRBV3-2) to TRBJ2-7, with D possibly being TRBD2 (7 bases). The germline V and J ends were trimmed by 3 bases and 3 bases, with 21 bases remaining between them. Germline CDR1 LGHDT, CDR2 YNNKEL (reference sequence). This CDR3 has 17 residues. The CDR3: CASSHRLSGVGGYEQYF. CDR3 DNA: TGTGCCAGCAGCCACCGGCTCAGCGGGGTAGGGGGCTACGAGCAGTACTTC.

This chain joins TRBV19 and TRBJ2-1; D may be TRBD2 (6 bases). Germline CDR1 and CDR2: LNHDA and SQIVND (reference sequence). The CDR3 length is 14 residues. Trimming pared 1 base from V and 8 bases from J, leaving 12 bases between. The CDR3 DNA follows: TGTGCCAGTAGTATAGCGGGAGTTTTTGATGAGCAGTTCTTC. Its translation: CASSIAGVFDEQFF.

This clone showed up just once. The chain carries TRBV4-3 and TRBJ2-2; 9 bases map to TRBD1. The CDR3 runs 14 residues. Germline V CDR1 and CDR2: LGHNA, YSLEER. The junction had 0 bases not matched to a gene; V was cut back by 3 bases and J by 4 bases. Here the CDR3 DNA reads TGCGCCAGCAGCCAGACAGGGGGCACCGGGGAGCTGTTTTTT. This sequence encodes CASSQTGGTGELFF.